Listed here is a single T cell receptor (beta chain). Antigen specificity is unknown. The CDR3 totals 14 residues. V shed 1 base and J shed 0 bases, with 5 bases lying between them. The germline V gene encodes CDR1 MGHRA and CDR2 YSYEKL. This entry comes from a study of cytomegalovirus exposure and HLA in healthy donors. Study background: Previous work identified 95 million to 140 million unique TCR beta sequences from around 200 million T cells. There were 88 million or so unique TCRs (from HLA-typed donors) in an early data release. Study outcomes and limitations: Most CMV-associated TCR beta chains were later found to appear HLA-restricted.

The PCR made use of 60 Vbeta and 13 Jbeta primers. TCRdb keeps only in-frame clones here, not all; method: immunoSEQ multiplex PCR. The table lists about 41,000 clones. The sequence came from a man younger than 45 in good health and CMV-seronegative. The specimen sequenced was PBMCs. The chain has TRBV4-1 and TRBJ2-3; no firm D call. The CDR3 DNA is TGCGCCAGCAGCCAAGTGACAAGCACAGATACGCAGTATTTT. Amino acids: CASSQVTSTDTQYF.